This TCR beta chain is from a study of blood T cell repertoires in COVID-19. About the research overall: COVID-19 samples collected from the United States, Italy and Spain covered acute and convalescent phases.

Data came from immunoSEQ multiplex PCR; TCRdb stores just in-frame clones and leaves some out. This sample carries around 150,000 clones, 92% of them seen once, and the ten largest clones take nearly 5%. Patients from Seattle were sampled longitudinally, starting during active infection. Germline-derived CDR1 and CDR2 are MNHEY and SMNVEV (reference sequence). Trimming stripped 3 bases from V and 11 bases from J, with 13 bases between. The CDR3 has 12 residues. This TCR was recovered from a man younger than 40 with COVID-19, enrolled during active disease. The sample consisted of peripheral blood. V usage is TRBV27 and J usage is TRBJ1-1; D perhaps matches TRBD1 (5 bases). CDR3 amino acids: CASSFSGRVAFF. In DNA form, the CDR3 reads TGTGCCAGCAGTTTCTCCGGCAGGGTGGCTTTCTTT.